This T cell receptor (beta chain) appears in the sequencing data of a study of CD8 T cells in ankylosing spondylitis. The study's findings and limits: Those disease-linked clones were CD8+; they were also relatively rare in peripheral blood. Apparently characteristic of ankylosing spondylitis blood was a TCR beta motif (about eight highly homologous variants). Significant enrichment of disease-linked clones was reportedly seen in matched ankylosing spondylitis synovial fluid.

The authors made TCR beta libraries by quantitative 5'-RACE with molecular barcodes. TCRdb ran MiXCR on the 5' RACE reads and lists one entry per CDR3 protein. The table shows fewer than 500,000 distinct CDR3 sequences, with approximately 20% occurring only once. V lost 4 bases to trimming and J lost 5 bases; unmatched junction nucleotides: 8. Germline V gene data show CDR1 as SGHRS and CDR2 as YFSETQ. The CDR3 is 14 residues long. For this clonotype: The antigen remains undetermined.

Source material: blood, either unsorted or a sorted T cell fraction (not recorded which). The clonotype comes from a male donor with ankylosing spondylitis. V usage is TRBV5-1 and J usage is TRBJ2-5; 7 bases are a match to TRBD1. The CDR3 spells CASSRGTAGETQYF. The CDR3 DNA reads as TGCGCCAGCAGCCGAGGGACAGCAGGCGAGACCCAGTACTTC.